The clone carrying this TCR beta chain turned up a few times. This record belongs to a study of T cells in Graves' hyperthyroidism and ophthalmopathy. Amplification of TCR beta CDR3 regions was performed using RNA transcripts as template. Using the HTBI primer set, a first-round RT-PCR was run on the TCR CDR3. In TCRdb, the multiplex PCR reads were re-called with MiXCR into one record per CDR3 protein. The sample has about 270,000 distinct CDR3 sequences, 20% to 25% seen once. Ophthalmopathy cases scored 3 or more on the Clinical Activity Score and 4 or more on NOSPECS grade, with duration below 3 months. Cells are PBMCs isolated from around 9.4 ml of fresh blood. The CDR3 sequence is 15 residues long. Germline CDR1 GTSNPN, CDR2 SVGIG (reference sequence). V gave up 2 bases and J gave up 7 bases, with 18 bases separating them.

This TCR was recovered from a man younger than 45 with Graves' ophthalmopathy. The chain couples TRBV30 to TRBJ2-1; D is uncertain. The sequenced material came from blood. The CDR3 loop reads CAWSPNEGPPNEQFF. In nucleotides, the CDR3 is TGTGCCTGGAGTCCGAATGAAGGACCACCAAATGAGCAGTTCTTC.